This T cell receptor (beta chain) was profiled in a study of blood T cell repertoires in COVID-19. Study background: Specimens from acute and convalescent COVID-19 originated in the United States, Italy and Spain. PBMCs, B-cell-depleted T cells, or T cells were the source of the cDNA or gDNA that made up the material.

This table comes from immunoSEQ multiplex PCR, and its TCRdb copy is limited to in-frame clones, with some not included. The profile shows some 240,000 clones, 75% to 90% of them singletons. This clone has a single count. This CDR3 comprises 18 residues. Trimming pared 3 bases from V and 0 bases from J, leaving 17 bases between. Germline CDR1 reads LGHNA; CDR2 reads YNFKEQ. Sequencing used peripheral blood. V is TRBV4-2 and J is TRBJ2-2; a weak D match, TRBD1 (5 bases). This clonotype originated in a man aged 55-75 years who had recovered from COVID-19. CDR3 in amino acids: CASSQPVPGISNTGELFF. Here the CDR3 DNA reads TGTGCCAGCAGCCAGCCTGTCCCAGGGATCTCGAACACCGGGGAGCTGTTTTTT.